This is a list of T cell receptor beta chains from one sample in a study of blood T cell repertoires in COVID-19. Generated by immunoSEQ multiplex PCR, the TCRdb table keeps only in-frame clones and is missing some. The repertoire holds about 180,000 clones, with around 86% as singletons. What was sequenced was peripheral blood. These receptors all stem from a man in his fifties or sixties with COVID-19, enrolled during active disease. Each CDR3 is given with its conserved first and last residue. Each record gives: V gene, J gene, CDR3 protein.

V gene: TRBV7-8; J gene: TRBJ2-3; CDR3 protein: CASSRTSGRTDTQYF
V gene: TRBV3-1/TRBV3-2; J gene: TRBJ2-6; CDR3 protein: CASSQGIPGQFSGANVLTF
V gene: TRBV7-9; J gene: TRBJ2-2; CDR3 protein: CASTPWVGVNTGELFF
V gene: TRBV5-4; J gene: TRBJ2-7; CDR3 protein: CASSLGLAGAYEQYF
V gene: TRBV11-1; J gene: TRBJ1-6; CDR3 protein: CASTSSGAYSPLHF
V gene: TRBV7-3; J gene: TRBJ1-1; CDR3 protein: CASSFGPNTEAFF
V gene: TRBV7-3; J gene: TRBJ1-1; CDR3 protein: CASSLTAGTEAFF
V gene: TRBV7-8; J gene: TRBJ1-4; CDR3 protein: CASSLGALNEKLFF
V gene: TRBV30; J gene: TRBJ2-2; CDR3 protein: CAWKGDGGSTGELFF
V gene: TRBV5-1; J gene: TRBJ1-2; CDR3 protein: CASSYGQGRDGYGYTF
V gene: TRBV19; J gene: TRBJ1-2; CDR3 protein: CASSPGTGPYGYTF
V gene: TRBV28; J gene: TRBJ1-1; CDR3 protein: CASSTGTAPREAFF
V gene: TRBV7-8; J gene: TRBJ2-1; CDR3 protein: CASRRTRLAGDNEQFF
V gene: TRBV3-1/TRBV3-2; J gene: TRBJ2-7; CDR3 protein: CASSPSPGVTYEQYF
V gene: TRBV7-6; J gene: TRBJ1-2; CDR3 protein: CASSLGEFYGYTF
V gene: TRBV12-3/TRBV12-4; J gene: TRBJ2-2; CDR3 protein: CASSLFGAGELFF
V gene: TRBV7-3; J gene: TRBJ1-1; CDR3 protein: CASKKQGLGTEAFF
V gene: TRBV5-1; J gene: TRBJ2-1; CDR3 protein: CASATGVGNEQFF
V gene: TRBV7-2; J gene: TRBJ1-1; CDR3 protein: CASSLDRRDAFF
V gene: TRBV20-1; J gene: TRBJ1-3; CDR3 protein: CSASSGANTIYF
V gene: TRBV5-1; J gene: TRBJ2-6; CDR3 protein: CASSLSTGGSGANVLTF
V gene: TRBV5-8; J gene: TRBJ2-3; CDR3 protein: CASHLWGAGTDTQYF
V gene: TRBV5-6; J gene: TRBJ1-1; CDR3 protein: CASSGYQGAGTEAFF
V gene: TRBV9; J gene: TRBJ2-1; CDR3 protein: CASSVGSAGGPWDNEQFF
V gene: TRBV19; J gene: TRBJ1-5; CDR3 protein: CASRDRGLLSNQPQHF
V gene: TRBV11-2; J gene: TRBJ1-1; CDR3 protein: CASSSYYNGNTEAFF
V gene: TRBV30; J gene: TRBJ1-1; CDR3 protein: CAWQRGTGGTEAFF
V gene: TRBV7-2; J gene: TRBJ1-6; CDR3 protein: CASSPNRFKGSPLHF
V gene: TRBV19; J gene: TRBJ2-7; CDR3 protein: CASSRQGSYEQYF
V gene: TRBV11-2; J gene: TRBJ2-5; CDR3 protein: CASTSTSGPYQETQYF
V gene: TRBV9; J gene: TRBJ2-1; CDR3 protein: CASSPVSAGWSYNEQFF
V gene: TRBV7-3; J gene: TRBJ1-2; CDR3 protein: CASSLGQGNSGYTF
V gene: TRBV6-2/TRBV6-3; J gene: TRBJ1-2; CDR3 protein: CASTPTRSANYGYTF
V gene: TRBV5-6; J gene: TRBJ2-7; CDR3 protein: CASSVTGTENEF
V gene: TRBV27; J gene: TRBJ1-3; CDR3 protein: CASSPRDSSGNTIYF
V gene: TRBV5-1; J gene: TRBJ1-1; CDR3 protein: CASSLFGQNTEAFF
V gene: TRBV5-8; J gene: TRBJ1-4; CDR3 protein: CASSLTATNEKLFF
V gene: TRBV12-3/TRBV12-4; J gene: TRBJ2-7; CDR3 protein: CASSLTSGTEQYF
V gene: TRBV30; J gene: TRBJ1-2; CDR3 protein: CAWGQGPFYGYTF
V gene: TRBV21-1; J gene: TRBJ1-3; CDR3 protein: CASSLVIPLGLVYF
V gene: TRBV3-1/TRBV3-2; J gene: TRBJ2-6; CDR3 protein: CASSTRAGGPVGANVLTF
V gene: TRBV7-8; J gene: TRBJ1-1; CDR3 protein: CASSFEQGAVSEAFF
V gene: TRBV7-2; J gene: TRBJ1-5; CDR3 protein: CASSPKGQLSNQPQHF
V gene: TRBV9; J gene: TRBJ2-7; CDR3 protein: CASSEGLAGGPGIFEQYF